One and the same sample provided the 16 T cell receptor beta chains below, sequenced in a study of radiation and T cells in renal cell carcinoma. Time point here: blood 4 weeks post-SBRT, at nephrectomy. Indicated treatment: 15 Gy SBRT to primary tumor, nephrectomy 4 weeks later. The data were produced by immunoSEQ multiplex PCR, yet TCRdb's version contains in-frame clones alone and is incomplete. The table includes some 43,000 clones, roughly 85% detected once. The specimen comprised blood, sampled from a patient whose treatment included radiotherapy and nephrectomy. The receptors shown here come from a woman between 70 and 85 years old with renal cell carcinoma.

V gene TRBV7-6 combines with J gene TRBJ2-1; TRBD2 aligns across 10 bases. Germline CDR1 and CDR2: SGHVS and FNYEAQ. The CDR3 runs to 15 residues. With V trimmed by 1 base and J by 8 bases, 5 bases remained unmatched. CDR3 sequence: CASSLEASGSHEQFF. The CDR3 DNA reads as TGTGCCAGCAGCTTAGAGGCTAGCGGGAGTCATGAGCAGTTCTTC.

The chain carries TRBV5-1 and TRBJ1-4, with a weak D call TRBD1 (5 bases). Trimming took 0 bases from V and 0 from J, leaving 6 bases between them. The CDR3 extends over 15 amino acids. CDR1 is SGHRS, CDR2 YFSETQ, per germline. CDR3 region: CASSLAGSTNEKLFF. DNA of the CDR3: TGCGCCAGCAGCTTGGCAGGGTCAACTAATGAAAAACTGTTTTTT.

Here the CDR3 DNA reads TGTGCCAGCAGCAGGCAGACAGGGGGCAATCAGCCCCAGCATTTT. It encodes CASSRQTGGNQPQHF. The rearrangement uses TRBV28 and TRBJ1-5; 8 bases match TRBD1. V lost 6 bases and J lost 2; bases outside the gene matches: 6. From germline, CDR1 is MDHEN and CDR2 SYDVKM. The CDR3 spans 15 residues.

The V and J genes are TRBV9 and TRBJ2-2, with TRBD1 matching over 9 bases. Per the germline V gene, CDR1 is SGDLS and CDR2 is YYNGEE. After removal of 4 bases from V and 4 bases from J, the junction contained 8 bases not matched to a gene. This CDR3 has 16 residues. The CDR3 sequence is CASSTTGGAGTGELFF. The CDR3 DNA sequence: TGTGCCAGCAGCACCACAGGGGGCGCGGGCACCGGGGAGCTGTTTTTT.

This chain uses TRBV14 with TRBJ2-5; D ambiguous. Germline V gene lookup returns CDR1 SGHDN and CDR2 FVKESK. The CDR3 is 17 amino acids. The V end lost 0 bases, the J end lost 0 bases, and 14 bases lay between the germline ends. As DNA, the CDR3 is TGTGCCAGCAGCCAAGATAGGAGTTCACGGTACCAAGAGACCCAGTACTTC. Residues: CASSQDRSSRYQETQYF.

This chain uses TRBV9 with TRBJ1-2, with D uncertain. Trimming shortened V by 0 bases and J by 8 bases, and 11 bases separated the two germline ends. Germline values: CDR1 SGDLS, CDR2 YYNGEE. The CDR3 sequence is 13 residues long. CDR3 DNA: TGTGCCAGCAGCGTAGTGGACCGCGGGGGCTACACCTTC. Translated, it gives CASSVVDRGGYTF. The variable domain in full, with the rest retrieved from reference TRBV9 and TRBJ1-2, is DSGVTQTPKHLITATGQRVTLRCSPRSGDLSVYWYQQSLDQGLQFLIQYYNGEERAKGNILERFSAQQFPDLHSELNLSSLELGDSALYFCASSVVDRGGYTFGSGTRLTVV.

This clone was observed a few times. The gene calls are TRBV19 and TRBJ1-1, with D uncertain. Germline-derived CDR1 and CDR2 are LNHDA and SQIVND (reference sequence). Between the trimmed V and J ends, which lost 8 bases and 1 base, there was a span of 8 bases. The CDR3 length is 12 residues. The CDR3: CASHTANTEAFF. The CDR3 DNA reads TGTGCCAGTCATACAGCGAACACTGAAGCTTTCTTT.

This sequence joins TRBV19 and TRBJ2-7; 7 nucleotides match TRBD2. Germline V gene data show CDR1 as LNHDA and CDR2 as SQIVND (reference sequence). Losses at the gene ends were 0 bases for V and 2 bases for J; bases not matched to a gene: 7. The CDR3 has 16 amino acids. This CDR3 reads CASSIDSAGLPYEQYF. CDR3 DNA sequence: TGTGCCAGTAGTATAGATTCGGCGGGACTACCCTACGAGCAGTACTTC.

The chain employs TRBV10-3 and TRBJ1-2, with D possibly matching TRBD1 (5 bases). The CDR3 length is 15 residues. Trimming cost V 0 bases and J 4 bases, with 12 bases left between them. CDR1 and CDR2 from the germline V gene are ENHRY and SYGVKD. The CDR3 reads CAISESSRAGYGYTF. CDR3 bases: TGTGCCATCAGTGAGTCGAGCAGGGCCGGCTATGGCTACACCTTC.

This sequence joins TRBV2 and TRBJ2-7, with 7 bases identical to TRBD1. V gave up 6 bases and J gave up 2 bases; unmatched junction bases: 7. The CDR3 is 14 residues long. Germline V gene sequence: CDR1 SNHLY, CDR2 FYNNEI. The CDR3 DNA sequence: TGTGCCAGCAGGGGACAGCCGGGGACCTACGAGCAGTACTTC. Translating gives CASRGQPGTYEQYF.

The chain employs TRBV5-1 and TRBJ1-6; D gene uncertain. CDR1 SGHRS and CDR2 YFSETQ come from the germline V gene. Deletions cut 0 bases from V and 9 bases from J, with 7 bases between. The CDR3 sequence is 13 residues long. This CDR3 is CASSLGYGSPLHF. The CDR3 DNA reads as TGCGCCAGCAGCTTGGGGTACGGTTCACCCCTCCACTTT. Together with reference TRBV5-1 and TRBJ1-6, the CDR3 gives the full variable domain: KAGVTQTPRYLIKTRGQQVTLSCSPISGHRSVSWYQQTPGQGLQFLFEYFSETQRNKGNFPGRFSGRQFSNSRSEMNVSTLELGDSALYLCASSLGYGSPLHFGNGTRLTVT.

The gene calls are TRBV27 and TRBJ2-7; tentative D call: TRBD1 (6 bases). The V gene lost 8 bases and the J gene lost 2 bases, with 19 bases spanning the gap. This CDR3 has 15 residues. CDR1 and CDR2 from the germline V gene are MNHEY and SMNVEV (reference sequence). The CDR3, as DNA: TGTGCCAGCCGCCGTCTCGGGACACCTCCCTACGAGCAGTACTTC. Its protein is CASRRLGTPPYEQYF.

The V call is TRBV9, the J call TRBJ1-4, with a weak D call TRBD1 (5 bases). V was shortened by 3 bases and J by 0 bases, with 9 bases between the two germline ends. The CDR3 is 15 amino acids. Germline CDR1 and CDR2: SGDLS and YYNGEE. The CDR3 bases are TGTGCCAGCAGCGGACAGAGCACAACTAATGAAAAACTGTTTTTT. Translating gives CASSGQSTTNEKLFF.

V is TRBV29-1 and J is TRBJ1-1; no clear D. Trimming stripped 0 bases from V and 5 bases from J, with 7 bases between. Looked up from germline, CDR1 is SQVTM and CDR2 is ANQGSEA. This CDR3 contains 12 residues. The CDR3 protein is CSVEDPGTEAFF. The CDR3 coding sequence is TGCAGCGTTGAAGACCCGGGAACTGAAGCTTTCTTT.

The chain employs TRBV7-8 and TRBJ2-7; 9 positions agree with TRBD1. Germline lookup yields CDR1 SGHVS and CDR2 FQNEAQ. The CDR3 has 15 residues. Losses at the gene ends were 5 bases for V and 2 bases for J; bases not matched to a gene: 7. The CDR3 coding sequence is TGTGCCAGCAGCCGAGCCGGACAGGGGACCTACGAGCAGTACTTC. It encodes CASSRAGQGTYEQYF.

This sequence joins TRBV19 and TRBJ1-1; 7 bases map to TRBD1. Germline trimming cut 5 bases from V and 1 base from J; bases unmatched to any gene: 4. The CDR3 is 14 amino acids. Germline V gene data show CDR1 as LNHDA and CDR2 as SQIVND (reference sequence). CDR3 protein: CASSLGQTNTEAFF. CDR3 in DNA: TGTGCCAGTAGTCTGGGACAGACGAACACTGAAGCTTTCTTT.